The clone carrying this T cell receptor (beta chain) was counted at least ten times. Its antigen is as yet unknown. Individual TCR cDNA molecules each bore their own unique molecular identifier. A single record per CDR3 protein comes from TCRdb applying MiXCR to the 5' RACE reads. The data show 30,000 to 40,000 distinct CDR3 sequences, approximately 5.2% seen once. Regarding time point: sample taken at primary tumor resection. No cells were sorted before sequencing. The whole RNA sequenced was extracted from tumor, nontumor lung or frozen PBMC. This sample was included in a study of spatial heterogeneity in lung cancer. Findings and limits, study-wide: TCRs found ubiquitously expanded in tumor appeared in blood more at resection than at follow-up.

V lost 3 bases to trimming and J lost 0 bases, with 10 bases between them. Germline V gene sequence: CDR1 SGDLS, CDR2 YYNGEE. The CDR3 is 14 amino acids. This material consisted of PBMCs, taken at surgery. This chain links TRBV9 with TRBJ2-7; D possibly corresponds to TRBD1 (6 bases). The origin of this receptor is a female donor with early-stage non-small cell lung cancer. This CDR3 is CASSGDRNSYEQYF. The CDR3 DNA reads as TGTGCCAGCAGCGGCGACAGGAACTCCTACGAGCAGTACTTC.